This T cell receptor beta chain was sequenced during a study of regulatory T cells in long-lasting Graves disease. Time point indicated: persistent/refractory GD, antithyroid drugs over 5 years with positive TRAb. From PBMCs, RNA was extracted and then used to make the TCR library. This clonotype was seen many times. Building the TCR beta libraries relied on iRepertoire HTBI primers, and CDR3 regions underwent Arm-PCR. TCRdb reprocessed the multiplex PCR reads via MiXCR and lists one record per CDR3 protein. The sample consists of under 500,000 distinct CDR3 sequences, less than 25% of them appearing once. Sequenced material: peripheral blood mononuclear cells (PBMCs), taken when the disease was refractory, from a patient treated with antithyroid drugs. The receptor was derived from a female donor with Graves disease.

CDR3 sequence: CASTPTGYETQYF. DNA for the CDR3: TGTGCCAGCACTCCGACAGGGTACGAGACCCAGTACTTC. The chain has TRBV12-3 or TRBV12-4 and TRBJ2-5; 7 bases map to TRBD1. V lost 7 bases, J lost 5 bases, and 7 bases stayed unmatched. This CDR3 contains 13 residues.